The source of this T cell receptor (beta chain) is a study of control samples from healthy donors and cancer patients. Germline assignment: CDR1 SGHNT and CDR2 YENEEA. Trimming at V came to 4 bases and at J to 0 bases, leaving 5 bases not matched to a gene. CDR3 length: 15 residues. TCRdb's table, derived via immunoSEQ multiplex PCR, lists solely in-frame clones and lacks some. The table lists about 51,000 clones, 80% of them singletons. The rearrangement links TRBV11-3 to TRBJ2-7; 8 bases agree with TRBD2. The receptor was isolated from a man in his 70s in good health. Sequencing was carried out using blood. The CDR3 loop reads CASSSVSGNSYEQYF. The CDR3 coding sequence is TGTGCCAGCAGCTCAGTTAGCGGGAACTCCTACGAGCAGTACTTC.